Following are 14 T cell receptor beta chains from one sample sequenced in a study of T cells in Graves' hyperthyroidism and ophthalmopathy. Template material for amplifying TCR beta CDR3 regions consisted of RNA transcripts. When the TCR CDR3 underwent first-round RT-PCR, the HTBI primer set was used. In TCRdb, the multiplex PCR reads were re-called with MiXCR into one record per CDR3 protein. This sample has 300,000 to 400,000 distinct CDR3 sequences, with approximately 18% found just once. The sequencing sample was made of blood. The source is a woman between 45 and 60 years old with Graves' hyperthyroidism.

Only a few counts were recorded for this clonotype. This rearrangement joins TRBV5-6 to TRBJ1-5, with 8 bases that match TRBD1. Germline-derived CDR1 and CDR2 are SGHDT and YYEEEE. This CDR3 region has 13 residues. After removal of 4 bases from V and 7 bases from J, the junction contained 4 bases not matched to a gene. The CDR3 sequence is CASSEQGVQPQHF. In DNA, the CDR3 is TGTGCCAGCAGCGAACAGGGGGTCCAGCCCCAGCATTTT.

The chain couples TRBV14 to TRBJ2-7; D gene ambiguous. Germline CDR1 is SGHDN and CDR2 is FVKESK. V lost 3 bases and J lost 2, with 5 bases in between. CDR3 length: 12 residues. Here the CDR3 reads CASSHGAYEQYF. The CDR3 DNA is TGTGCCAGCAGCCATGGAGCCTACGAGCAGTACTTC.

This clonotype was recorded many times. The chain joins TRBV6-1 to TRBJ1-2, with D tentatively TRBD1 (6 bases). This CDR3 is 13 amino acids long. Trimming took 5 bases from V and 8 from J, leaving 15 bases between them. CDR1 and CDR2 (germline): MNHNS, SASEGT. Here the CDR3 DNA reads TGTGCCAGCAGTTCCAGGGGAGCGGGAGGCTACACCTTC. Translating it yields CASSSRGAGGYTF.

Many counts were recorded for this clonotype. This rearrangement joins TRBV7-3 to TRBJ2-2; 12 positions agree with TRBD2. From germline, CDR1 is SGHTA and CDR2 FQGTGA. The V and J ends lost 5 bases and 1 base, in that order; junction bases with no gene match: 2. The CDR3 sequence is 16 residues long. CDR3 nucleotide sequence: TGTGCCAGCAGCAAGGGACTAGCGGGGAACACCGGGGAGCTGTTTTTT. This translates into CASSKGLAGNTGELFF.

The CDR3 nucleotides are TGTGCCAGCAGACCGAGGAGCGGGAACACCGGGGAGCTGTTTTTT. It is translated as CASRPRSGNTGELFF. V and J are TRBV7-8 and TRBJ2-2; a weak D match, TRBD2 (5 bases). Trimming left V 6 bases short and J 1 base short, with 12 bases between. The CDR3 contains 15 residues. Germline-derived CDR1 and CDR2 are SGHVS and FQNEAQ.

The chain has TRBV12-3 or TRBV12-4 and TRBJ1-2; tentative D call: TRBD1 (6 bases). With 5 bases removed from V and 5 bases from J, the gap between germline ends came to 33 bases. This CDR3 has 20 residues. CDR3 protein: CASSTKYYKTRDTISYGYTF. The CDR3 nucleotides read TGTGCCAGCAGTACGAAATATTATAAAACACGGGACACCATCTCGTATGGCTACACCTTC.

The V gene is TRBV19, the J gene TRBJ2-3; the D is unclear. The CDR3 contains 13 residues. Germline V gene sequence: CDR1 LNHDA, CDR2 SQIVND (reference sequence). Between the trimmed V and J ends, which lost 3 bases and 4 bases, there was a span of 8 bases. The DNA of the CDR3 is TGTGCCAGTAGTATCCGACGGGCAGATACGCAGTATTTT. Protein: CASSIRRADTQYF.

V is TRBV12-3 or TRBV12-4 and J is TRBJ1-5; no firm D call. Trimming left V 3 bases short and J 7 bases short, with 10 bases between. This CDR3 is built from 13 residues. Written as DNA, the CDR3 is TGTGCCAGCAGTTTTGAGGTGTTGCAGCCCCAGCATTTT. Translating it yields CASSFEVLQPQHF.

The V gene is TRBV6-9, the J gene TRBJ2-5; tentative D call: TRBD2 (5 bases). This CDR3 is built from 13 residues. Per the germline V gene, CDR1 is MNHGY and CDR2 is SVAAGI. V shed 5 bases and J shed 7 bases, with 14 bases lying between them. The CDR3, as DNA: TGTGCCAGCAGTCCCCTGGGGAGCGGGACCCAGTACTTC. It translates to CASSPLGSGTQYF.

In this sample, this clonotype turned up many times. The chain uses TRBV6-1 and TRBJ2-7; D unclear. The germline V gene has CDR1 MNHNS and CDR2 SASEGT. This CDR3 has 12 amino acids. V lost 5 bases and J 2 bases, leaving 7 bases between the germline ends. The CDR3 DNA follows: TGTGCCAGCAGTATTTACACCTACGAGCAGTACTTC. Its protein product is CASSIYTYEQYF.

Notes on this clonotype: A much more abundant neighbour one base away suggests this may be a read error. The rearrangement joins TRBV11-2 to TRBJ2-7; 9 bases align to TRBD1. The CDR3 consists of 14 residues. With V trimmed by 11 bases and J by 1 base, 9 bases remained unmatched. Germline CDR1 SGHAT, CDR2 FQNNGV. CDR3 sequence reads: CAGTPTGGSYEQYF. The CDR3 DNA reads TGTGCCGGCACCCCGACAGGGGGGTCCTACGAGCAGTACTTC.

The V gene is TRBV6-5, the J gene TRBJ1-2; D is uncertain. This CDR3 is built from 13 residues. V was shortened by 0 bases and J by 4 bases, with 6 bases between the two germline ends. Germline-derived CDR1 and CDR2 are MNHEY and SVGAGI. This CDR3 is CASSYSTRYGYTF. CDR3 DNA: TGTGCCAGCAGTTACTCGACCCGCTATGGCTACACCTTC.

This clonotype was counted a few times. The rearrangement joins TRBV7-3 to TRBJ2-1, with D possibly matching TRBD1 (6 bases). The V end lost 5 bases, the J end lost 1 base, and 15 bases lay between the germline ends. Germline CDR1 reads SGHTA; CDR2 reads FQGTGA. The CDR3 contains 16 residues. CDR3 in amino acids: CASSRRAGASYNEQFF. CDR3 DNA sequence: TGTGCCAGCAGCCGTAGAGCAGGGGCGTCCTACAATGAGCAGTTCTTC.

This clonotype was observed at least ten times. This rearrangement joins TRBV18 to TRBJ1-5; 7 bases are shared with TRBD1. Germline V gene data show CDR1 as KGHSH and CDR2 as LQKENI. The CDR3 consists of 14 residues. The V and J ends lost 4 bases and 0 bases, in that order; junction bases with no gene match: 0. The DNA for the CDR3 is TGTGCCAGCTCACGACAGGGTAGCAATCAGCCCCAGCATTTT. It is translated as CASSRQGSNQPQHF. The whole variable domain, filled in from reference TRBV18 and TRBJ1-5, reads NAGVMQNPRHLVRRRGQEARLRCSPMKGHSHVYWYRQLPEEGLKFMVYLQKENIIDESGMPKERFSAEFPKEGPSILRIQQVVRGDSAAYFCASSRQGSNQPQHFGDGTRLSIL.